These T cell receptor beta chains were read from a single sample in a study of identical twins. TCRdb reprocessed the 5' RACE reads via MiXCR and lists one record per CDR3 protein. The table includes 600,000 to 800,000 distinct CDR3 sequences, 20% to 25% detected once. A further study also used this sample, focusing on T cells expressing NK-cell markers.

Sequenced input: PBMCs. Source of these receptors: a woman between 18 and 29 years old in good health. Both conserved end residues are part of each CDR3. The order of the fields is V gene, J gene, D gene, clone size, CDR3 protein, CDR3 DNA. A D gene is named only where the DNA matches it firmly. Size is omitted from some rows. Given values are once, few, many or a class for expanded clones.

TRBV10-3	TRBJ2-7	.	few	CAISESRGKSPLKSFHEQYF	TGTGCCATCAGTGAGTCACGTGGAAAATCACCCCTTAAATCCTTCCACGAGCAGTACTTC
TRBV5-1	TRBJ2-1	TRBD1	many	CASSLGDRGFNEQFF	TGCGCCAGCAGCTTGGGGGACAGGGGCTTCAATGAGCAGTTCTTC
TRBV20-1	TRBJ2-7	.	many	CSATIDYEQYF	TGCAGTGCTACAATCGACTACGAGCAGTACTTC
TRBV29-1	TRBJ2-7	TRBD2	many	CSVASGAREQYF	TGCAGCGTTGCTAGCGGGGCACGGGAGCAGTACTTC
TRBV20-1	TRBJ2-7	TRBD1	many	CSARSPDREYEQYF	TGCAGTGCTAGGTCCCCGGACAGGGAGTACGAGCAGTACTTC
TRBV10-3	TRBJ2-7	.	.	CAISAGGTFYEQYF	TGTGCCATCAGTGCAGGAGGGACTTTCTACGAGCAGTACTTC
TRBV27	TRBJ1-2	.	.	CASGGGTFEGYTF	TGTGCCAGCGGGGGGGGCACCTTTGAAGGCTACACCTTC
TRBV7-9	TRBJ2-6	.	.	CASTPWGPGANVLTF	TGTGCCAGCACCCCGTGGGGTCCTGGGGCCAACGTCCTGACTTTC
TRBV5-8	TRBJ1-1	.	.	CASSLPDRNTEAFF	TGTGCCAGCAGCCTCCCGGACCGGAACACTGAAGCTTTCTTT
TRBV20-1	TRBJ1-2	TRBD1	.	CSALHRGRGGYTF	TGCAGTGCTCTGCACAGGGGGCGCGGCGGCTACACCTTC
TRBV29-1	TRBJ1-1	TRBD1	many	CSASGTGGRAEAFF	TGCAGCGCCTCCGGGACAGGGGGCAGAGCTGAAGCTTTCTTT
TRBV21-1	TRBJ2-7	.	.	CASSPQLPDSPGDEQYF	TGTGCCAGCAGCCCCCAGCTACCAGACAGCCCGGGGGACGAGCAGTACTTC
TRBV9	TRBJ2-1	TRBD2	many	CASSVAGGSYNEQFF	TGTGCCAGCAGTGTAGCGGGGGGCTCCTACAATGAGCAGTTCTTC
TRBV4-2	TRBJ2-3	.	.	CASSQEVFGEDTQYF	TGTGCCAGCAGCCAAGAAGTATTCGGGGAAGATACGCAGTATTTT
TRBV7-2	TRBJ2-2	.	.	CAPYSRQGRAGELFF	TGTGCCCCCTATTCCCGGCAGGGAAGGGCCGGGGAGCTGTTTTTT
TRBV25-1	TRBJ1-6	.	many	CASRITGNSPLHF	TGTGCCAGCAGGATAACAGGGAATTCACCCCTCCACTTT
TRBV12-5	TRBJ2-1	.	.	CASGLVLQGFREQFF	TGTGCTAGTGGTTTGGTACTGCAGGGTTTTCGGGAGCAGTTCTTC
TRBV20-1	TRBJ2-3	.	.	CSARFPGKSTDTQYF	TGCAGTGCTAGGTTTCCCGGGAAGAGCACAGATACGCAGTATTTT
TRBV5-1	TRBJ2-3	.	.	CASSLKSPPNTQYF	TGCGCCAGCAGCTTGAAATCTCCTCCGAATACGCAGTATTTT
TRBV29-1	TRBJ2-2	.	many	CSVAVGELFF	TGCAGCGTTGCGGTCGGGGAGCTGTTTTTT
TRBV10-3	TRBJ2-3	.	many	CAISDPQGRTDTQYF	TGTGCCATCAGTGATCCACAGGGACGCACAGATACGCAGTATTTT
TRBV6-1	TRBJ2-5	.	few	CASSPLLGGTQYF	TGTGCCAGCAGTCCCCTCCTCGGGGGGACCCAGTACTTC
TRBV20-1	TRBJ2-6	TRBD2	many	CSATRGGGSGANVLTF	TGCAGTGCTACTCGTGGGGGGGGCTCTGGGGCCAACGTCCTGACTTTC
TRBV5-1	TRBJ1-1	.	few	CASSGGVAFDTEAFF	TGCGCCAGCAGCGGGGGGGTAGCTTTTGACACTGAAGCTTTCTTT
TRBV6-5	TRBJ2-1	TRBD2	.	CASSYRSGGLYNEQFF	TGTGCCAGCAGTTACCGGAGCGGGGGACTCTACAATGAGCAGTTCTTC
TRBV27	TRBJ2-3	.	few	CASSLYDTQYF	TGTGCCAGCAGTTTATACGATACGCAGTATTTT
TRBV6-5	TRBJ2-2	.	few	CASSYSGAPGSCFF	.
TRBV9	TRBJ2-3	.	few	CASSVGVGLKDTQYF	TGTGCCAGCAGCGTAGGGGTCGGACTCAAAGATACGCAGTATTTT
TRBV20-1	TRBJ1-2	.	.	CSARVEPGYTF	TGCAGTGCTAGAGTCGAGCCGGGCTACACCTTC
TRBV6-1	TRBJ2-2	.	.	CASSRVLTGELFF	TGTGCCAGCAGTCGGGTCCTCACCGGGGAGCTGTTTTTT
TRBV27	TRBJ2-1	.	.	CASSLNSGTEQFF	TGTGCCAGCAGTTTAAATTCCGGGACTGAGCAGTTCTTC
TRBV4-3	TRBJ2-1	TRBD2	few	CASSQGSEAGGPGSYNEQFF	TGCGCCAGCAGCCAAGGGTCAGAAGCGGGAGGGCCAGGGTCCTACAATGAGCAGTTCTTC
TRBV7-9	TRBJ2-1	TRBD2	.	CASSQPSGRGNEQFF	TGTGCCAGCAGCCAGCCTAGCGGGAGAGGTAATGAGCAGTTCTTC
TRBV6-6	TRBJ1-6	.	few	CASSYGKDLHF	TGTGCCAGCAGTTACGGAAAGGACCTCCACTTT